The 21 T cell receptor beta chains reported below all come from one sample, sequenced in a study of molecular identifiers for immune sequencing clone quantification. TCRdb re-called the PCR reads through MiXCR, storing one row per CDR3 protein. The table records hundreds of thousands of distinct CDR3 sequences, about a fifth of them present only once. Sequencing was carried out using naive CD8+ T cells from blood, with Jurkat cell RNA spiked in. The sample's subset: FACS-sorted CD8+CD4-CCR7+CD45RA+ naive T cells. The receptors shown here come from a human donor in good health. Some libraries in this study had Jurkat cell RNA spiked in.

Details on this clonotype: One base away lies a much larger clone, so this may be a sequencing read error. V and J are TRBV7-3 and TRBJ2-1; 9 nucleotides align to TRBD2. The trim removed 5 bases at V and 15 bases at J, leaving 5 bases unmatched. Germline assignment: CDR1 SGHTA and CDR2 FQGTGA. This CDR3 contains 11 residues. CDR3 in DNA: TGTGCCAGCAGCACCGGGACTAGCTGGTTCTTC. Translated, it gives CASSTGTSWFF.

This clonotype was seen many times. The rearrangement joins TRBV9 to TRBJ2-4, with a weak D call TRBD2 (7 bases). Germline-derived CDR1 and CDR2 are SGDLS and YYNGEE. Deletions cut 4 bases from V and 7 bases from J, with 15 bases between. This CDR3 is 14 amino acids long. In DNA, the CDR3 is TGTGCCAGCAGCCCGGGGGGCTCGGGGAACATTCAGTACTTC. The encoded protein is CASSPGGSGNIQYF. Based on the CDR3 plus reference TRBV9 and TRBJ2-4, the full variable domain is DSGVTQTPKHLITATGQRVTLRCSPRSGDLSVYWYQQSLDQGLQFLIQYYNGEERAKGNILERFSAQQFPDLHSELNLSSLELGDSALYFCASSPGGSGNIQYFGAGTRLSVL.

The sample holds many counts of this clonotype. The chain joins TRBV27 to TRBJ2-3, with TRBD2 matching 10 bases. The V segment lost 5 bases and the J segment 2 bases; nucleotides outside the gene matches: 7. CDR1 and CDR2 from the germline V gene are MNHEY and SMNVEV (reference sequence). The CDR3 is made up of 16 amino acids. The CDR3 spells CASSTGTSAYTDTQYF. Here the CDR3 DNA reads TGTGCCAGCAGTACAGGGACTAGCGCCTACACAGATACGCAGTATTTT.

Note on this clonotype: This clone may be a read error of a much larger clone one base away. This CDR3 is missing its conserved last phenylalanine or tryptophan, likely due to a read error. This chain connects TRBV7-9 to TRBJ2-5, with a tentative D call TRBD2 (6 bases). The CDR3 runs to 14 residues. The V gene's germline CDR1 is SEHNR and CDR2 FQNEAQ (reference sequence). The CDR3 nucleotides read TGTGCCAGCAACTTAGGAGGGATTCAAGAGACCCAGTACCTC. Its translation is CASNLGGIQETQYL.

Points on this clonotype: Being one base from a much bigger clone, this may be a read error. The chain couples TRBV19 to TRBJ2-7, with 10 bases fitting TRBD1. With V trimmed by 5 bases and J by 2 bases, 6 bases remained unmatched. This CDR3 is 15 amino acids long. CDR1 and CDR2 from the germline V gene are LNHDA and SQIVND (reference sequence). The CDR3 sequence: CASSSGQGETYEQYF. The CDR3 DNA reads TGTGCCAGTAGTTCTGGACAGGGGGAAACCTACGAGCAGTACTTC.

The chain joins TRBV28 to TRBJ2-7, with D possibly called TRBD1 or TRBD2 (6 bases each). V was cut by 8 bases and J by 6 bases, with 26 bases left in between. The CDR3 consists of 16 residues. Germline V gene sequence: CDR1 MDHEN, CDR2 SYDVKM. Written as DNA, the CDR3 is TGTGCCAGCGGACTAAGGACCCATACGGAGGGGGGCGAGCAGTACTTC. This codes for CASGLRTHTEGGEQYF. Looking up the rest from reference TRBV28 and TRBJ2-7 gives the full variable domain: DVKVTQSSRYLVKRTGEKVFLECVQDMDHENMFWYRQDPGLGLRLIYFSYDVKMKEKGDIPEGYSVSREKKERFSLILESASTNQTSMYLCASGLRTHTEGGEQYFGPGTRLTVT.

This clonotype was picked up many times. The chain recombines TRBV9 with TRBJ2-7, with D possibly matching TRBD2 (6 bases). The CDR3 is made up of 14 amino acids. CDR1 is SGDLS and CDR2 is YYNGEE in the germline V gene. V dropped 0 bases and J dropped 6 bases, with 13 bases sitting between them. In DNA, the CDR3 is TGTGCCAGCAGCGTAGCACTAACCGGGGGCGAGCAGTACTTC. It encodes CASSVALTGGEQYF.

The table lists this clonotype with many counts. The rearrangement links TRBV2 to TRBJ2-1; D unresolved. V was trimmed by 8 bases and J by 7 bases, leaving 6 bases between them. The CDR3 consists of 10 residues. CDR1 and CDR2 (germline): SNHLY, FYNNEI. The CDR3 DNA is TGTGCCAGCGCTTATAATGAGCAGTTCTTC. This encodes CASAYNEQFF.

This clonotype was counted ten times or more. The chain carries TRBV10-3 and TRBJ2-7, with D hard to call. Germline CDR1 reads ENHRY; CDR2 reads SYGVKD. This CDR3 comprises 15 residues. Trimming removed 3 bases from V and 3 bases from J, with 15 bases in between. CDR3 amino acids: CAISDRSGWNYEQYF. CDR3 nucleotide sequence: TGTGCCATCAGTGATAGGTCCGGGTGGAACTACGAGCAGTACTTC.

Concerning this clonotype itself: One end of the junction does not line up with germline, which may come from a read error. This chain uses TRBV30 with TRBJ2-3; D may be TRBD2 (5 bases). CDR1 and CDR2 (germline): GTSNPN, SVGIG (reference sequence). CDR3 length: 14 amino acids. The CDR3 sequence: CAWGWVDSTNTQYF. DNA for the CDR3: TGTGCCTGGGGTTGGGTGGACTCCACAAATACGCAGTATTTT. The full variable domain, completed using reference TRBV30 and TRBJ2-3, is SQTIHQWPATLVQPVGSPLSLECTVEGTSNPNLYWYRQAAGRGLQLLFYSVGIGQISSEVPQNLSASRPQDRQFILSSKKLLLSDSGFYLCAWGWVDSTNTQYFGPGTRLTVL.

This clonotype was observed a few times. The V gene is TRBV6-2 or TRBV6-3, the J gene TRBJ2-1; D is ambiguous. The CDR3 extends over 13 amino acids. V was cut by 0 bases and J by 8 bases, with 8 bases left in between. Looked up from germline, CDR1 is MNHEY and CDR2 is SVGEGT. CDR3 sequence reads: CASSYSRPDEQFF. CDR3 DNA sequence: TGTGCCAGCAGTTACTCCCGGCCCGATGAGCAGTTCTTC.

About this clonotype: A much larger clone differs by one base, so this may be a read error. V and J are TRBV7-2 and TRBJ1-5, with 8 bases identical to TRBD1. This CDR3 has 15 amino acids. After removal of 1 base from V and 9 bases from J, the junction contained 8 bases not matched to a gene. Germline V gene sequence: CDR1 SGHTA, CDR2 FQGNSA. In DNA form, the CDR3 reads TGTGCCAGCAGCTTAGGAATTGACAGGGGTCGGCCCCAGCATTTT. Its translation is CASSLGIDRGRPQHF.

This clonotype was detected many times. The genes are TRBV4-1 and TRBJ1-1; tentatively, D is TRBD1 (6 bases). The CDR3 totals 13 residues. With 3 bases removed from V and 8 bases from J, the gap between germline ends came to 13 bases. CDR1 MGHRA and CDR2 YSYEKL come from the germline V gene. The CDR3 protein is CASSQRYREEAFF. For the CDR3, the DNA is TGCGCCAGCAGCCAGAGGTACAGGGAGGAAGCTTTCTTT.

This clonotype was counted many times. This chain joins TRBV28 and TRBJ2-6; unclear D gene. This CDR3 region has 16 residues. Deletions cut 4 bases from V and 1 base from J, with 11 bases between. Per the germline V gene, CDR1 is MDHEN and CDR2 is SYDVKM. The CDR3 coding sequence is TGTGCCAGCAGTTCAATCCGAAAATCTGGGGCCAACGTCCTGACTTTC. Protein: CASSSIRKSGANVLTF.

This clonotype was seen at least ten times. The rearrangement uses TRBV5-8 and TRBJ1-1, with D possibly matching TRBD1 (5 bases). Germline CDR1 SGHTS, CDR2 YDEGEE. The CDR3 is 13 residues long. V was trimmed by 4 bases and J by 3 bases, leaving 10 bases between them. This CDR3 reads CASSLRVYTEAFF. The DNA of the CDR3 is TGTGCCAGCAGCCTCAGGGTTTACACTGAAGCTTTCTTT.

A word on this clonotype: With a much larger clone just one base away, this may be a read error. The chain is built from TRBV6-6 and TRBJ1-5; D gene unclear. CDR3 length: 12 amino acids. V gave up 10 bases and J gave up 3 bases, with 10 bases separating them. The germline V gene encodes CDR1 MNHNY and CDR2 SVGAGI (reference sequence). The CDR3 DNA follows: TGTGCCACCAAACCCGACAATCAGCCCCAGCATTTT. Residues: CATKPDNQPQHF.

This clonotype was seen many times. This chain links TRBV20-1 with TRBJ2-2; 10 bases line up with TRBD1. The trim removed 5 bases at V and 8 bases at J, leaving 11 bases unmatched. Germline V gene lookup returns CDR1 DFQATT and CDR2 SNEGSKA (reference sequence). CDR3 length equals 15 residues. CDR3 sequence: CSAPSGTGVGGELFF. In nucleotides, the CDR3 is TGCAGTGCTCCATCCGGGACAGGGGTTGGAGGGGAGCTGTTTTTT.

This clonotype was observed a handful of times. The rearrangement joins TRBV5-6 to TRBJ1-2; maybe TRBD1 (6 bases). CDR3 length equals 17 residues. The V gene lost 4 bases and the J gene lost 5 bases, with 24 bases spanning the gap. CDR1 and CDR2 (germline): SGHDT, YYEEEE. The CDR3 DNA is TGTGCCAGCAGCCCACCTCCTCAACAGGGTATTTCGTATGGCTACACCTTC. It translates to CASSPPPQQGISYGYTF.

For this clonotype: A junction end diverges from the germline sequence, so it may reflect a read error. The V call is TRBV5-3, the J call TRBJ2-2; TRBD2 matches at 9 bases. TRBV5-3 is placed among ORFs of uncertain function. The CDR3 totals 16 residues. In DNA form, the CDR3 reads TGTGCCAGCAGCTTCCAGGGCGGGAGGGTCGCCGGGGAGCTGCTTTTT. Its translation is CASSFQGGRVAGELLF.

About this clonotype itself: A clone one base away is much larger, so this may be a read error. This chain connects TRBV7-9 to TRBJ2-5; D is unclear. The CDR3 loop spans 16 amino acids. Germline CDR1 is SEHNR and CDR2 is FQNEAQ (reference sequence). V lost 1 base and J lost 1, with 13 bases in between. The CDR3 bases are TGTGCCAGCAGCTTAGTATTCGACGGACCCCAAGAGACCCAGTACTTC. This codes for CASSLVFDGPQETQYF.

In regard to this clonotype: It may be a read error: a sequence one base away is much more abundant. This sequence joins TRBV12-3 or TRBV12-4 and TRBJ2-5; 8 bases align to TRBD1. J gave up 6 bases and V 5 bases, and 8 bases lay outside the gene matches. This CDR3 comprises 14 residues. The CDR3 sequence: CASSPSGGFKTQYF. The CDR3 nucleotides are TGTGCCAGCAGTCCATCAGGGGGCTTCAAGACCCAGTACTTC.